This TCR beta chain appears in the sequencing data of a study of blood T cell repertoires in COVID-19. Study information: Whether acute or convalescent, the COVID-19 samples came from the United States, Italy and Spain. The cDNA or gDNA used as material had been derived from T cells, B-cell-depleted T cells, or PBMCs.

Per the original data handling: By means of reference gene primer amplification, nucleated cell counts were estimated. Assay: immunoSEQ multiplex PCR; the TCRdb copy retains only in-frame clones and omits some. V, J and clone size reflect that table, while D and trimming were determined from the DNA. This sample yields around 260,000 clones, of which roughly 90% are seen a single time; 0.85% to 1% belongs to the top ten. CDR3 length: 16 residues. Trimming shortened V by 5 bases and J by 3 bases, and 19 bases separated the two germline ends. Per germline, CDR1 SGHVS and CDR2 FQNEAQ. Sample: peripheral blood. This sequence originates from a woman aged 40 to 50 who had recovered from COVID-19. The chain links TRBV7-8 to TRBJ1-2; D might be TRBD1 (6 bases). CDR3 coding DNA: TGTGCCAGCAGCCACACAAAGGACAGACTGGACTATGGCTACACCTTC. This codes for CASSHTKDRLDYGYTF.